A single sample gave rise to the 21 T cell receptor beta chains below, sequenced in a study of radiation and T cells in renal cell carcinoma (dated by TCRdb to 2019 to 2021). The library was prepared using the immunoSEQ multiplex PCR assay. In its TCRdb copy, this immuneACCESS table keeps in-frame sequences only and misses some clones. Where compared with another copy, unresolved V genes explain less than half of these, and the others have no known cause. Across this sample there are around 140,000 clones, with over 80% seen only once. The ten largest clones capture approximately 20% of the sample. This sample's time point label indicates: baseline pretreatment blood. The intended sense of this specimen's treatment or condition label: 15 Gy SBRT to primary tumor, nephrectomy 4 weeks later. Sequences were derived from blood, sampled from a patient whose treatment included radiotherapy and nephrectomy. The source is a woman aged 50 to 65 with renal cell carcinoma.

Only a few counts were recorded for this clone. In nucleotides, the CDR3 is TGTGCCAGCAGGGAAATCCTCACAGGGCGCGACGAGCAGTACTTC. Translated: CASREILTGRDEQYF. The chain recombines TRBV2 with TRBJ2-7; D is possibly TRBD1 (6 bases). CDR1 and CDR2 (germline): SNHLY, FYNNEI. The V and J ends lost 6 bases and 5 bases respectively, with 20 bases between them. The CDR3 is 15 residues long.

The J gene is TRBJ2-3, the V gene TRBV7-2; 11 bases match TRBD2. V lost 5 bases to trimming and J lost 4 bases; unmatched junction nucleotides: 2. CDR1 SGHTA and CDR2 FQGNSA come from the germline V gene. CDR3 length: 14 amino acids. This CDR3 reads CASSTSGSSDTQYF. CDR3 bases: TGTGCCAGCAGCACTAGCGGGAGCTCAGATACGCAGTATTTT.

The CDR3 bases are TGTGCCAGTAGGCTGACAGGGGATGGCCAGCCCCAGCATTTT. Residues: CASRLTGDGQPQHF. The gene calls are TRBV19 and TRBJ1-5; 8 positions agree with TRBD1. Germline V lookup: CDR1 LNHDA, CDR2 SQIVND (reference sequence). There are 14 residues in the CDR3. Trimming took 6 bases from V and 7 from J; bases not matched to a gene: 8.

The chain combines TRBV9 with TRBJ2-7; TRBD1 aligns across 8 bases. The trim removed 4 bases at V and 3 bases at J, leaving 9 bases unmatched. The germline CDR1 and CDR2 sequences are SGDLS and YYNGEE. The CDR3 contains 15 residues. DNA of the CDR3: TGTGCCAGCAGCCCCCGACAGGGGAACAGCTACGAGCAGTACTTC. Protein: CASSPRQGNSYEQYF.

The chain employs TRBV7-9 and TRBJ2-3, with TRBD2 matching over 9 bases. The trim removed 5 bases at V and 4 bases at J, leaving 16 bases unmatched. There are 18 residues in the CDR3. CDR1 and CDR2 (germline): SEHNR, FQNEAQ (reference sequence). The CDR3 DNA is TGTGCCAGCAGCCCCCACCTCTTGACTAGCGGCGGCGCAGATACGCAGTATTTT. Its protein is CASSPHLLTSGGADTQYF.

This chain links TRBV5-6 with TRBJ1-3; tentatively, D is TRBD1 (5 bases). CDR1 and CDR2 from the germline V gene are SGHDT and YYEEEE. CDR3 length: 15 amino acids. The V and J ends lost 4 bases and 3 bases respectively, with 14 bases between them. In DNA, the CDR3 is TGTGCCAGCAGCGTGGATACGGGGGTTGGAAACACCATATATTTT. As protein: CASSVDTGVGNTIYF.

The chain has TRBV6-6 and TRBJ1-1, with D possibly being TRBD1 (5 bases). CDR1 is MNHNY and CDR2 is SVGAGI in the germline V gene (reference sequence). This CDR3 comprises 13 residues. The ends were cut back, 2 bases at V and 3 bases at J, with 7 bases in the middle. Written as DNA, the CDR3 is TGTGCCAGCAGTTACCCGGGGGACACTGAAGCTTTCTTT. Translation gives CASSYPGDTEAFF.

The V gene is TRBV5-4, the J gene TRBJ2-5, with 9 bases aligning to TRBD2. CDR3 length: 15 residues. Germline CDR1 reads SGHNT; CDR2 reads YYREEE (reference sequence). Germline trimming cut 2 bases from V and 5 bases from J; bases unmatched to any gene: 7. CDR3 region: CASSFQAGGSETQYF. The DNA for the CDR3 is TGTGCCAGCAGCTTCCAGGCGGGAGGGTCGGAGACCCAGTACTTC.

The chain carries TRBV6-5 and TRBJ1-1, with a possible D match to TRBD1 (6 bases). V shed 8 bases and J shed 5 bases, with 18 bases lying between them. Germline V gene data show CDR1 as MNHEY and CDR2 as SVGAGI. This CDR3 has 14 amino acids. CDR3 nucleotides: TGTGCCAGCGGCGAAGGGGGGTTGCGAACTGAAGCTTTCTTT. Translating it yields CASGEGGLRTEAFF.

This sequence joins TRBV7-9 and TRBJ1-1; D not certain. The CDR3 runs 14 residues. V gave up 5 bases and J gave up 2 bases, with 12 bases separating them. From germline, CDR1 is SEHNR and CDR2 FQNEAQ (reference sequence). CDR3 sequence: CASSHRQVNTEAFF. The CDR3 DNA reads as TGTGCCAGCAGCCACCGACAAGTAAACACTGAAGCTTTCTTT.

The rearrangement uses TRBV9 and TRBJ2-3; a weak D match, TRBD1 (6 bases). This CDR3 region has 15 residues. V was trimmed by 3 bases and J by 2 bases, leaving 13 bases between them. The germline CDR1 and CDR2 sequences are SGDLS and YYNGEE. CDR3 sequence: CASSAVGDNTDTQYF. CDR3 nucleotide sequence: TGTGCCAGCAGCGCAGTGGGGGACAACACAGATACGCAGTATTTT. The entire variable domain, with the rest obtained from reference TRBV9 and TRBJ2-3, is as follows: DSGVTQTPKHLITATGQRVTLRCSPRSGDLSVYWYQQSLDQGLQFLIQYYNGEERAKGNILERFSAQQFPDLHSELNLSSLELGDSALYFCASSAVGDNTDTQYFGPGTRLTVL.

The chain recombines TRBV5-1 with TRBJ2-7; D might be TRBD1 or TRBD2, each matching 5 bases. This CDR3 region has 14 residues. Germline assignment: CDR1 SGHRS and CDR2 YFSETQ. Trimming took off 4 bases at V and 3 bases at J, with 14 bases between the two ends. The CDR3 sequence: CASSTTGANYEQYF. The CDR3, as DNA: TGCGCCAGCAGCACGACCGGGGCAAACTACGAGCAGTACTTC.

This chain connects TRBV11-2 to TRBJ1-6; no clear D. This CDR3 is 16 amino acids long. Deletions cut 5 bases from V and 9 bases from J, with 20 bases between. The germline gives CDR1 SGHAT, CDR2 FQNNGV. The CDR3 loop is CASSPNPDMDGSPLHF. The CDR3 DNA reads TGTGCCAGCAGCCCAAACCCCGACATGGATGGTTCACCCCTCCACTTT.

The rearrangement links TRBV30 to TRBJ2-7, with 8 positions matching TRBD1. The germline gives CDR1 GTSNPN, CDR2 SVGIG (reference sequence). V lost 8 bases and J lost 0; bases outside the gene matches: 3. This CDR3 spans 12 amino acids. CDR3: CAVTGGSYEQYF. CDR3 in DNA: TGTGCCGTCACAGGGGGCTCCTACGAGCAGTACTTC.

This chain connects TRBV29-1 to TRBJ2-2; D gene ambiguous. The germline V gene encodes CDR1 SQVTM and CDR2 ANQGSEA. CDR3 length: 11 residues. Trimming removed 7 bases at V and 4 bases at J, with 7 bases between. The CDR3 region is CSGSSTGELFF. The CDR3 DNA is TGCAGCGGGAGTTCCACCGGGGAGCTGTTTTTT.

This chain joins TRBV5-4 and TRBJ2-1, with D possibly being TRBD2 (7 bases). CDR1 SGHNT and CDR2 YYREEE come from the germline V gene (reference sequence). V lost 1 base and J 15 bases, leaving 17 bases between the germline ends. This CDR3 has 13 amino acids. CDR3 sequence (DNA): TGTGCCAGCAGCTTGTCGGGGGGCCGACCCCGGTTCTTC. Residues: CASSLSGGRPRFF.

The J gene is TRBJ2-2, the V gene TRBV6-5; unclear D gene. CDR1 and CDR2 (germline): MNHEY, SVGAGI. The V end was cut by 9 bases, the J end by 1 base, with 12 bases between. The CDR3 runs to 14 residues. Written as DNA, the CDR3 is TGTGCCAGTAGGCAAATGGGGAACACCGGGGAGCTGTTTTTT. Amino acid sequence: CASRQMGNTGELFF.

The J gene is TRBJ1-5, the V gene TRBV6-1; D gene unclear. This CDR3 spans 13 amino acids. V lost 7 bases and J lost 5, with 12 bases in between. Per germline, CDR1 MNHNS and CDR2 SASEGT. The chain's CDR3 is CASMVGQDQPQHF. The CDR3 region has the DNA TGTGCCAGCATGGTGGGTCAAGATCAGCCCCAGCATTTT.

The V call is TRBV6-1, the J call TRBJ2-7, with 10 bases aligning to TRBD1. After removal of 4 bases from V and 6 bases from J, the junction contained 6 bases not matched to a gene. This CDR3 is built from 14 residues. Germline V gene data show CDR1 as MNHNS and CDR2 as SASEGT. CDR3 in amino acids: CASSGGTGVGEQYF. For the CDR3, the DNA is TGTGCCAGCAGTGGGGGGACAGGGGTCGGCGAGCAGTACTTC.

The chain joins TRBV5-1 to TRBJ2-5; TRBD2 agrees at 12 bases. The CDR3 extends over 16 amino acids. After removal of 0 bases from V and 4 bases from J, the junction contained 4 bases not matched to a gene. From germline, CDR1 is SGHRS and CDR2 YFSETQ. CDR3 DNA sequence: TGCGCCAGCAGCTTGGCGCCTAGCGGGAGGGCAGAGACCCAGTACTTC. Protein: CASSLAPSGRAETQYF.

This rearrangement joins TRBV5-1 to TRBJ2-7; D may be TRBD2 (6 bases). Between the trimmed V and J ends, which lost 0 bases and 0 bases, there was a span of 10 bases. Germline CDR1 reads SGHRS; CDR2 reads YFSETQ. There are 15 residues in the CDR3. Here the CDR3 reads CASSLGGAPSYEQYF. The CDR3 DNA sequence: TGCGCCAGCAGCTTGGGCGGGGCCCCCTCCTACGAGCAGTACTTC.